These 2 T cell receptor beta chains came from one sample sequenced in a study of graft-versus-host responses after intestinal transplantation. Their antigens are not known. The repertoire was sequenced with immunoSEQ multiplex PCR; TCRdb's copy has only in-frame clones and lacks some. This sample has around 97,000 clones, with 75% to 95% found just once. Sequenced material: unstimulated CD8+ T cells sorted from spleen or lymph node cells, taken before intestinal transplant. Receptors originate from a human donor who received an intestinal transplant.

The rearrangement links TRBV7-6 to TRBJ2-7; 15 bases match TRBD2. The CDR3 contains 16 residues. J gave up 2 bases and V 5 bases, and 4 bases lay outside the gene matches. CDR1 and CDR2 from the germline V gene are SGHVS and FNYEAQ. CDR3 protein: CASSPGTSGGTYEQYF. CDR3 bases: TGTGCCAGCAGCCCGGGGACTAGCGGGGGGACCTACGAGCAGTACTTC.

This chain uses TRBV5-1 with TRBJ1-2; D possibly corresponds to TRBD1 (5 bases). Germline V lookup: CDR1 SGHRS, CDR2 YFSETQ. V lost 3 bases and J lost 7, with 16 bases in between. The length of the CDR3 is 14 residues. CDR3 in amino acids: CASSSPEGIGGYTF. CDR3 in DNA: TGCGCCAGCAGCTCGCCCGAGGGGATTGGTGGCTACACCTTC.